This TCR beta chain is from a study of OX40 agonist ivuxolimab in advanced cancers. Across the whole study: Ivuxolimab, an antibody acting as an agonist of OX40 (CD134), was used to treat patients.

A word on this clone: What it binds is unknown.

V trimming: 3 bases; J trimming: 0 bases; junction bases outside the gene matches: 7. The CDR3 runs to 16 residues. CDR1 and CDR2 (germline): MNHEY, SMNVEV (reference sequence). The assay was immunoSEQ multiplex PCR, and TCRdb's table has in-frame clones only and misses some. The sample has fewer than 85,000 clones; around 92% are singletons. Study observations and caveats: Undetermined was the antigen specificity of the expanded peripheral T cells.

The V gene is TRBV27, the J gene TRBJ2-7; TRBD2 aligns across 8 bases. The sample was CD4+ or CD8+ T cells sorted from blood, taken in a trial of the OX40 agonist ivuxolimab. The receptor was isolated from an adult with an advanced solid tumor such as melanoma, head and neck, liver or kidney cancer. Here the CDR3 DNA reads TGTGCCAGCAGTTTCAGCGGGGGTGCAAGCTCCTACGAGCAGTACTTC. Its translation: CASSFSGGASSYEQYF.